Below, 29 T cell receptor beta chains from the same sample are listed, as sequenced in a study of T-cell memory formation after mild COVID-19. TCRdb independently ran MiXCR on the 5' RACE reads; one entry per CDR3 protein. The data show 300,000 or so distinct CDR3 sequences, about a sixth seen once. The sequencing sample was made of PBMCs or a T cell subset sorted from them (not recorded which). These receptors were obtained from a man between 18 and 29 years old who had mild COVID-19 (a few samples of this study predate the infection). Cell type and time point are not known.

This clonotype was counted between two and nine times. V and J are TRBV24-1 and TRBJ2-3; no reliable D call. Per germline, CDR1 KGHDR and CDR2 SFDVKD. V was clipped by 5 bases and J by 4 bases, with 6 bases between them. The CDR3 is 12 residues long. CDR3 DNA sequence: TGTGCCACCAGTGGCCAGGCAGATACGCAGTATTTT. This gives the protein CATSGQADTQYF.

The V gene is TRBV6-5, the J gene TRBJ1-1; no reliable D call. The CDR3 consists of 15 residues. With 2 bases removed from V and 4 bases from J, the gap between germline ends came to 14 bases. The germline V gene encodes CDR1 MNHEY and CDR2 SVGAGI. CDR3 sequence reads: CASSYQSAQRTEAFF. The CDR3 DNA follows: TGTGCCAGCAGTTACCAGTCTGCACAGCGCACTGAAGCTTTCTTT.

This chain joins TRBV4-3 and TRBJ2-7; unclear D gene. Between the trimmed V and J ends, which lost 0 bases and 2 bases, there was a span of 8 bases. This CDR3 spans 14 amino acids. CDR1 and CDR2 from the germline V gene are LGHNA and YSLEER. The CDR3 reads CASSQELPTYEQYF. In DNA, the CDR3 is TGCGCCAGCAGCCAAGAACTCCCAACCTACGAGCAGTACTTC.

This clonotype was seen a few times. V usage is TRBV7-9 and J usage is TRBJ2-6; D call uncertain. Trimming took 3 bases from V and 0 from J, leaving 3 bases between them. The germline gives CDR1 SEHNR, CDR2 FQNEAQ (reference sequence). The CDR3 spans 14 residues. The CDR3 bases are TGTGCCAGCAGCTTCTACTCTGGGGCCAACGTCCTGACTTTC. It specifies CASSFYSGANVLTF. Drawing the rest from reference TRBV7-9 and TRBJ2-6, the complete variable domain is DTGVSQNPRHKITKRGQNVTFRCDPISEHNRLYWYRQTLGQGPEFLTYFQNEAQLEKSRLLSDRFSAERPKGSFSTLEIQRTEQGDSAMYLCASSFYSGANVLTFGAGSRLTVL.

This clonotype has a handful of counts. The chain has TRBV4-2 and TRBJ2-2; D may correspond to TRBD1 or TRBD2 (5 bases each). The CDR3 sequence is 16 residues long. Trimming took off 1 base at V and 6 bases at J, with 15 bases between the two ends. Germline V lookup: CDR1 LGHNA, CDR2 YNFKEQ. The CDR3 sequence is CASSQGLRGEAGELFF. In nucleotides, the CDR3 is TGTGCCAGCAGCCAAGGGCTTAGGGGAGAGGCCGGGGAGCTGTTTTTT.

The V call is TRBV4-1, the J call TRBJ2-2, with TRBD1 identical over 9 bases. Unmatched junction bases numbered 7, after V lost 2 bases and J lost 6 bases. The CDR3 loop spans 16 amino acids. The germline gives CDR1 MGHRA, CDR2 YSYEKL. CDR3 sequence: CASSQLGTGLSGELFF. CDR3 sequence (DNA): TGCGCCAGCAGCCAATTGGGGACAGGGTTGTCCGGGGAGCTGTTTTTT.

The chain is built from TRBV30 and TRBJ2-2; 7 nucleotides line up with TRBD2. This CDR3 region has 11 residues. CDR1 GTSNPN and CDR2 SVGIG come from the germline V gene (reference sequence). CDR3 nucleotide sequence: TGTGCTGTGGGGGGGGTCGGGGAGCTGTTTTTT. It encodes CAVGGVGELFF.

This rearrangement joins TRBV5-1 to TRBJ1-6; D is unresolved. CDR1 is SGHRS and CDR2 is YFSETQ in the germline V gene. The CDR3 contains 15 residues. Trimming removed 1 base from V and 5 bases from J, with 10 bases in between. CDR3 region: CASSLSAVNNSPLHF. The CDR3 nucleotides read TGCGCCAGCAGCTTGTCGGCAGTAAATAATTCACCCCTCCACTTT.

The rearrangement joins TRBV20-1 to TRBJ2-1; TRBD1 matches 10 bases. Germline V gene sequence: CDR1 DFQATT, CDR2 SNEGSKA (reference sequence). V shed 6 bases, J shed 6 bases, and the junction held 17 bases outside the gene matches. The CDR3 spans 17 residues. The CDR3 is CSASGQGILEPFNEQFF. CDR3 nucleotide sequence: TGCAGTGCATCGGGACAGGGGATTCTTGAACCCTTCAATGAGCAGTTCTTC.

This chain connects TRBV9 to TRBJ1-1; 7 nucleotides line up with TRBD1. The J segment lost 8 bases and the V segment lost 4 bases, leaving 5 bases of the junction unmatched. Germline-derived CDR1 and CDR2 are SGDLS and YYNGEE. The CDR3 is 12 amino acids. DNA for the CDR3: TGTGCCAGCAGCCCCCAGGGGGGGGAAGCTTTCTTT. Its protein is CASSPQGGEAFF.

This clonotype was recorded a few times. The rearrangement uses TRBV7-8 and TRBJ2-2, with 11 bases that match TRBD2. After removal of 5 bases from V and 5 bases from J, the junction contained 7 bases not matched to a gene. This CDR3 contains 16 residues. The germline gives CDR1 SGHVS, CDR2 FQNEAQ. CDR3 bases: TGTGCCAGCAGCGGTAGCGGGGGGGCCGAAACCGGGGAGCTGTTTTTT. Translating it yields CASSGSGGAETGELFF. Based on the CDR3 plus reference TRBV7-8 and TRBJ2-2, the full variable domain is GAGVSQSPRYKVAKRGQDVALRCDPISGHVSLFWYQQALGQGPEFLTYFQNEAQLDKSGLPSDRFFAERPEGSVSTLKIQRTQQEDSAVYLCASSGSGGAETGELFFGEGSRLTVL.

This clonotype was observed a handful of times. The chain is built from TRBV9 and TRBJ1-1; 10 positions match TRBD1. The V gene's germline CDR1 is SGDLS and CDR2 YYNGEE. V lost 3 bases, J lost 5 bases, and 7 bases stayed unmatched. The CDR3 totals 15 residues. CDR3 DNA: TGTGCCAGCAGCGGGGGGACAGGGGATAAAACTGAAGCTTTCTTT. Protein product: CASSGGTGDKTEAFF. Variable domain in full (rest from reference TRBV9 and TRBJ1-1): DSGVTQTPKHLITATGQRVTLRCSPRSGDLSVYWYQQSLDQGLQFLIQYYNGEERAKGNILERFSAQQFPDLHSELNLSSLELGDSALYFCASSGGTGDKTEAFFGQGTRLTVV.

This clonotype was found a few times. The CDR3 reads CASSVAQGGETQYF. The CDR3 DNA follows: TGTGCCAGCAGCGTAGCACAGGGAGGGGAGACCCAGTACTTC. This sequence joins TRBV9 and TRBJ2-5; perhaps TRBD2 as D (7 bases). CDR3 length: 14 amino acids. Germline CDR1 is SGDLS and CDR2 is YYNGEE. V lost 0 bases to trimming and J lost 5 bases, with 11 bases between them.

There are many counts of this clonotype. This rearrangement joins TRBV12-3 or TRBV12-4 to TRBJ2-7, with 9 bases matching TRBD2. With V trimmed by 5 bases and J by 6 bases, 11 bases remained unmatched. The CDR3 consists of 15 residues. CDR3: CASSMAAGGFFEQYF. In DNA form, the CDR3 reads TGTGCCAGCAGTATGGCAGCGGGGGGATTTTTCGAGCAGTACTTC.

The rearrangement joins TRBV29-1 to TRBJ2-7; D perhaps matches TRBD2 (6 bases). Trimming left V 3 bases short and J 3 bases short, with 9 bases between. CDR1 is SQVTM and CDR2 is ANQGSEA in the germline V gene. The CDR3 sequence is 12 residues long. The DNA for the CDR3 is TGCAGCGTTGAGGAGGGAGGCTACGAGCAGTACTTC. This translates into CSVEEGGYEQYF.

The chain uses TRBV6-1 and TRBJ2-6; no clear D. The CDR3 consists of 15 residues. Germline loops: CDR1 MNHNS, CDR2 SASEGT. V was clipped by 5 bases and J by 1 base, with 9 bases between them. The CDR3 here is CASSLQRSGANVLTF. CDR3 DNA sequence: TGTGCCAGCAGTCTACAAAGATCTGGGGCCAACGTCCTGACTTTC.

The V call is TRBV11-2, the J call TRBJ2-2, with 10 bases matching TRBD2. The V segment lost 5 bases and the J segment 4 bases; nucleotides outside the gene matches: 7. CDR3 size: 16 residues. Germline loops: CDR1 SGHAT, CDR2 FQNNGV. The chain's CDR3 is CASSINSGGITGELFF. The CDR3 nucleotides read TGTGCCAGCAGCATAAATAGCGGGGGGATCACCGGGGAGCTGTTTTTT.

This clonotype was recorded at least ten times. V gene TRBV5-5 combines with J gene TRBJ2-2, with TRBD1 matching over 8 bases. The V segment lost 3 bases and the J segment 1 base; nucleotides outside the gene matches: 5. The germline gives CDR1 SGHKS, CDR2 YYEKEE (reference sequence). The CDR3 runs 16 residues. The CDR3 region is CASSSQGAMNTGELFF. Here the CDR3 DNA reads TGTGCCAGCAGCTCCCAGGGGGCGATGAACACCGGGGAGCTGTTTTTT.

This chain joins TRBV4-1 and TRBJ2-2; 11 positions agree with TRBD2. V dropped 4 bases and J dropped 6; count of bases not matched to a gene: 7. The CDR3 consists of 16 residues. Germline lookup yields CDR1 MGHRA and CDR2 YSYEKL. In nucleotides, the CDR3 is TGCGCCAGCAGCCCAGAGGCGGGACTAGCGGCCGGGGAGCTGTTTTTT. Its translation is CASSPEAGLAAGELFF.

This clonotype was recorded a few times. For the CDR3, the DNA is TGTGCCAGCAGTGAGACGACAGGGTGGGTAGCTTTCTTT. This encodes CASSETTGWVAFF. This chain connects TRBV6-1 to TRBJ1-1; TRBD1 agrees at 7 bases. CDR1 is MNHNS and CDR2 is SASEGT in the germline V gene. The V gene end was trimmed by 3 bases and the J gene end by 10 bases; junction bases not matched to a gene: 8. There are 13 residues in the CDR3.

This clonotype came up a few times. The chain joins TRBV5-1 to TRBJ2-2; 8 nucleotides match TRBD1. This CDR3 spans 16 amino acids. Germline V lookup: CDR1 SGHRS, CDR2 YFSETQ. V shed 1 base, J shed 7 bases, and the junction held 9 bases outside the gene matches. The CDR3 sequence is CASSLRQGAPGGELFF. The CDR3 region has the DNA TGCGCCAGCAGCTTGCGGCAGGGGGCGCCGGGCGGGGAGCTGTTTTTT.

This clonotype was seen more than once but under ten times. The chain is built from TRBV5-1 and TRBJ2-7, with 11 bases matching TRBD1. Germline V gene lookup returns CDR1 SGHRS and CDR2 YFSETQ. V shed 4 bases, J shed 5 bases, and the junction held 8 bases outside the gene matches. The CDR3 length is 15 residues. CDR3 sequence (DNA): TGCGCCAGCAGCGTCCCTGGACAGGGGGCTAACGAGCAGTACTTC. It translates to CASSVPGQGANEQYF.

This clonotype was detected many times. This chain joins TRBV28 and TRBJ2-1; 13 bases line up with TRBD2. V was clipped by 6 bases and J by 0 bases; unmatched bases: 11. The length of the CDR3 is 19 residues. CDR1 and CDR2 from the germline V gene are MDHEN and SYDVKM. The CDR3 protein is CASSLPGLAGTSSYNEQFF. CDR3 coding DNA: TGTGCCAGCAGCCTACCGGGACTAGCGGGGACGAGCTCCTACAATGAGCAGTTCTTC.

The chain employs TRBV7-9 and TRBJ2-7; D is possibly TRBD2 (6 bases). The CDR3 contains 12 residues. Germline V gene sequence: CDR1 SEHNR, CDR2 FQNEAQ (reference sequence). V was cut by 5 bases and J by 6 bases, with 11 bases left in between. CDR3 DNA: TGTGCCAGCAGCCGGGACTCTCCCGAGCAGTACGTC. Translation gives CASSRDSPEQYV.

This clonotype was recorded a few times. The chain is built from TRBV4-2 and TRBJ1-3; D is unclear. Trimming cost V 6 bases and J 0 bases, with 6 bases left between them. The CDR3 length is 13 residues. Germline V gene sequence: CDR1 LGHNA, CDR2 YNFKEQ. The CDR3, as DNA: TGTGCCAGCAGAGTAAGCTCTGGAAACACCATATATTTT. Encoded protein: CASRVSSGNTIYF.

This clonotype was seen more than once but under ten times. The rearrangement links TRBV9 to TRBJ2-1; 9 bases align to TRBD1. Germline V CDR1 and CDR2: SGDLS, YYNGEE. J gave up 4 bases and V 3 bases, and 8 bases lay outside the gene matches. The length of the CDR3 is 16 residues. The CDR3 DNA reads TGTGCCAGCAGCGCCCGTCGGACAGGGGTGTACAATGAGCAGTTCTTC. It codes for CASSARRTGVYNEQFF. Full variable domain (outside the CDR3, taken from reference TRBV9 and TRBJ2-1): DSGVTQTPKHLITATGQRVTLRCSPRSGDLSVYWYQQSLDQGLQFLIQYYNGEERAKGNILERFSAQQFPDLHSELNLSSLELGDSALYFCASSARRTGVYNEQFFGPGTRLTVL.

The J gene is TRBJ1-2, the V gene TRBV5-1; TRBD1 is a possible D gene (6 bases). CDR1 is SGHRS, CDR2 YFSETQ, per germline. The CDR3 loop spans 13 amino acids. V was shortened by 2 bases and J by 6 bases, with 11 bases between the two germline ends. The CDR3: CASSFQQGHGYTF. CDR3 nucleotides: TGCGCCAGCAGCTTCCAACAGGGCCATGGCTACACCTTC.

The chain has TRBV5-4 and TRBJ2-5, with no clear D. The CDR3 extends over 14 amino acids. The germline V gene has CDR1 SGHNT and CDR2 YYREEE (reference sequence). V lost 6 bases to trimming and J lost 1 base, with 13 bases between them. Written as DNA, the CDR3 is TGTGCCAGCACCCTACGGACGGGCCAAGAGACCCAGTACTTC. It codes for CASTLRTGQETQYF.

The V and J genes are TRBV2 and TRBJ2-7; 8 bases are a match to TRBD2. The germline CDR1 and CDR2 sequences are SNHLY and FYNNEI. This CDR3 is built from 12 residues. The junction had 3 bases not matched to a gene; V was cut back by 5 bases and J by 6 bases. The CDR3 DNA reads as TGTGCCAGCAGTCGGGGGGGCGGCGAGCAGTACTTC. It translates to CASSRGGGEQYF.